This TCR beta chain was sequenced during a study of cytomegalovirus exposure and HLA in healthy donors. Findings and limits, study-wide: As was reported, the HLA-A and HLA-B alleles of most subjects were accurately predicted from TCR beta sequences. About 90% or about 30% of the time was how often most TCR beta V segments were productive, according to an earlier analysis.

Researchers ran the PCR with 60 Vbeta and 13 Jbeta primers. Data came from immunoSEQ multiplex PCR; TCRdb stores just in-frame clones and leaves some out. The sample gives 150,000 or so clones, 80% of which show up once; approximately 15% is in the top ten. Trimming took 0 bases from V and 7 from J; bases not matched to a gene: 3. This CDR3 comprises 15 residues. The V gene's germline CDR1 is SGHRS and CDR2 YFSETQ. A note on this clone: What it recognizes is unknown.

Material: PBMCs. The V call is TRBV5-1, the J call TRBJ2-1, with 11 bases identical to TRBD2. The sequence was collected from a woman aged 35 to 49 in good health and CMV-seronegative. CDR3 sequence reads: CASSLAVAGGNEQFF. CDR3 bases: TGCGCCAGCAGCTTGGCGGTAGCGGGGGGGAATGAGCAGTTCTTC.